This TCR beta chain was sequenced during a study of shared clonotypes between healthy human individuals (dated by TCRdb to 2018 to 2021). About the study as a whole: Two women and three men aged 18 to 49 years were included in the cohort. For each donor, three plates each were used for CD4 naive and CD4 memory, two plates were used for CD8 naive, and one plate was used for CD8 memory. The study deeply sequenced blood TCR repertoires of five healthy adults to estimate repertoire size and the extent of clonotype sharing between individuals. Different laboratories and diverse techniques were used to prepare libraries and sequence TCR repertoires, to increase sequencing depth and limit assay-specific biases. Between about 0.8 and 8.9 billion PBMCs per donor were obtained by leukapheresis.

The germline V gene gives CDR1 as MNHNS and CDR2 as SASEGT. Including cysteine and phenylalanine, the CDR3 has 14 amino acids. Only the CDR3 DNA is retained, 42 bases long and in frame from the first base. Germline trimming amounts to 7 bases on V and 6 bases on J, with 10 as the count of junction bases outside the gene matches. Using the deep immunoSEQ assay, multiplex PCR amplified TCR CDR3 regions from genomic DNA. Genomic DNA extracted from each cell subset was distributed evenly over all wells of several immunoSEQ 96-well plates, and each plate served as one replicate. Each replicate PCR for sorted subsets received about 200 ng genomic DNA, equal to tens of thousands of T cell genomes. Purified libraries were measured with a Qubit 3.0 fluorometer, size-checked on a Bioanalyzer 2100, and measured again with the KAPA Library Quantification kit. Every immunoSEQ 96-well plate was sequenced on a separate single-read 150-cycle Illumina NextSeq 550 flow cell. Regarding the original processing steps: Because the immunoSEQ output held only junctional sequences and lacked quality scores, the filtering could not match the filtering applied to full-length reads. Sequences were annotated with PyIR, a Python wrapper for IgBLAST v1.9, and V/J genes and CDR3 were assigned using IMGT germline references. Reads were filtered out if the reads had weak V/J assignments (E-value above 1e-6), no CDR3, stop codons, out-of-frame junctions, or ambiguous translated residues. V3J clonotypes were defined by identical inferred V gene, J gene, and CDR3 amino acid sequence. The percentage overlap between two repertoires was calculated by dividing the number of shared unique clonotypes by the size of the smaller repertoire. Three approaches were used to assess repertoire richness: RTK rarefaction, the Chao1 estimator, and Recon v2.1 estimates of unobserved clonotypes. For all TCRbeta clonotypes obtained by the gDNA method from a handful of donors, generation probabilities were computed with OLGA. The table was pulled from immuneACCESS by TCRdb, which kept in-frame rearrangements only. Such tables lose some clones; where checked, under half of the loss comes from unresolved V genes, and the rest has no known cause. The V and J calls and the clone size are those of that table, but D and trimming were determined from the DNA. For this sample there are about 1 million clones; around four fifths appear just once. The top ten constitute 1.4% to 1.5% of the sample.

For this clone: Its antigen is currently not known. No per-base quality is available; no much larger clone lies one base away.

Healthy HIV-negative adults with no recently reported acute infections or vaccinations were included as donors. Every donor was a Caucasian adult residing in Nashville, Tennessee, USA. CD4+ T cells were enriched through magnetic negative selection, after which naive cells were positively selected on CD45RA and the remaining negative fraction served as the memory subset. Blood was obtained by leukapheresis, after which PBMCs were separated by Ficoll-Histopaque density gradient centrifugation and cryopreserved in liquid nitrogen vapor phase. Analytical flow cytometry was used to check the purity and quantity of every magnetically sorted T cell population. From each sorted fraction, genomic DNA was isolated and quantified by UV absorbance on a Nanodrop 2000c. Overall results and qualifications from the work: When a handful of donors were compared, the shared fraction of clonotypes was about 5% for naive CD4, more than 3% for naive CD8, roughly 2.3% for memory CD4, and 0.35% to 0.5% for memory CD8. Naive subsets generally had larger estimated clonotype richness than memory subsets. Higher generation probabilities were observed for clonotypes shared by all four sorted-subset donors than for non-shared clonotypes. Incomplete sequencing was indicated by rarefaction of sorted-subset datasets, despite the large sequencing depth. Pairwise subsampling indicated that sequencing depth was expected to affect the degree of clonotype sharing among donors. Sampling was restricted to blood, and TCR repertoires in tissues likely differ from the TCR repertoires found in blood. Because the study included only a small number of donors, the genetic and exposure-history diversity represented was limited.

The TCR was taken from a young man in good health. The receptor chain draws on TRBV6-1 and TRBJ2-5, with 8 bases in between that match TRBD2. Sequenced sample: memory CD4+ T cells sorted from blood. The cell subset or site label here, explained by the study, means: CD45RA-negative fraction. CDR3 reads: CASMGAGGLKTQYF. The nucleotide sequence is given as TGTGCCAGCATGGGGGCGGGGGGCCTCAAGACCCAGTACTTC.